This TCR beta chain was found in a study of CD8 T cells in ankylosing spondylitis. TCRdb re-analysed the 5' RACE reads in MiXCR, keeping a single row per CDR3 protein. The sample gives 350,000 to 450,000 distinct CDR3 sequences, 20% of which show up once; about an eighth is in the top ten. The CDR3 runs 14 residues. Germline values: CDR1 SEHNR, CDR2 FQNEAQ (reference sequence). Trimming removed 4 bases at V and 3 bases at J, with 13 bases between. This chain uses TRBV7-9 with TRBJ2-7, with D unresolved. This sequence originates from a male donor with ankylosing spondylitis or in good health (not recorded which). What was sequenced was blood, either unsorted or a sorted T cell fraction (not recorded which). DNA of the CDR3: TGTGCCAGCAGCTCATCTCGGATCGACTACGAGCAGTACTTC. Its protein product is CASSSSRIDYEQYF.